This record looks at one T cell receptor (beta chain) sequence and its context. The clone's antigen remains unknown. Base qualities are not at hand, and no much larger clone is one base apart. Measured from the cysteine to the phenylalanine, the CDR3 is 15 residues long. Kept here is only the CDR3 DNA, which spans 45 bases and is read in frame from base 1. CDR1 and CDR2 are drawn from the germline V gene (reference sequence): GTSNPN, SVGIG. The trim is 2 bases for V and 0 bases for J, with a gap of 11 bases between the germline ends. The intended sense of this specimen's time point label: baseline before first vaccination. The vaccinee samples were drawn from two UK trials, COV001 and COV002, one of which was a single-blind randomized controlled phase 2/3 trial testing AZD1222 (ChAdOx1 nCoV-19) in healthy adults. Trial participant PBMC samples were collected at day 0 and day 28 after the second dose for TCRbeta chain sequencing.

The data are from a study of T cell responses to AZD1222 COVID-19 vaccine (dated by TCRdb to the early 2020s). About the study as a whole: Because spike-specific TCR depth and breadth did not differ between the two schedules, AZD1222 recipients who got a second dose at roughly 4 weeks were pooled with those who got a second dose at roughly 12 weeks. Trial participants were enrolled into age subgroups of 18-55, 56-69 and 70-plus years, which contained around 150, 29 and 61 TCR-sequenced participants, respectively. TCR sequencing was performed for 230 to 250 trial participants, of whom roughly 200 were given two doses of AZD1222 and around 25 were given two doses of MenACWY control vaccine. Results and caveats for the whole study, not just this receptor: The 56-69-year group was small, and its depth increase did not reach significance, likely because of low power. Participants were mostly white British and included more females than males, and it was suggested by the authors that clonal diversity may have been underestimated. A significant rise in spike-specific TCR breadth and depth was observed after two AZD1222 doses relative to day 0 and relative to MenACWY recipients. Nearly half of unique spike-specific TCRs reportedly recognized epitopes outside regions mutated in the B.1.351 and B.1.1.7 variants. Conclusions about previously exposed vaccinees are limited, since just six or seven AZD1222 recipients were seropositive for SARS-CoV-2 at baseline. Vaccine-associated CD4 TCRs spanned the whole spike protein, with dominant responses in regions 160-218 and 743-854. Because no day 14 peak-response samples were available, repertoires were characterized only after the peak T cell response.

The CDR3 regions of human TCRbeta chains were subjected to immunosequencing. As for the authors' bioinformatics: TCRs in the repertoires were compared against a reference library of SARS-CoV-2-specific TCRs that had been generated with the MIRA antigen-specificity platform. Breadth was defined as the fraction of unique TCRs that were SARS-CoV-2-associated. Depth was defined as the fraction of total T cells that were SARS-CoV-2-associated. Using the MIRA data, each spike-specific TCR was assigned both to the spike region to which the TCR was reactive and to a CD4 or CD8 class. Log10-transformed breadth and depth values were compared by one-way ANOVA with Sidak's multiple comparisons tests. TCRdb mirrors the immuneACCESS table, restricted to in-frame sequences. Some clones are absent from its copies; in checked studies, under half trace to an unresolved V gene, and the reason for the others is unknown. That table supplies the V and J calls and clone size; D and trimming were determined from the DNA. In this sample the table shows about 150,000 clones, roughly 89% of which occur a single time. Under 2% of the sample is in the top ten clones.

This TCR derives from an adult in good health. The chain is encoded by TRBV30 joined to TRBJ1-5; the D segment could be TRBD1, given 5 matching bases. The specimen was peripheral blood, collected on day 0 of AZD1222 vaccination. The CDR3 protein is CAWSKQEFSNQPQHF. The sequenced DNA: TGTGCCTGGAGTAAACAGGAATTTAGCAATCAGCCCCAGCATTTT.